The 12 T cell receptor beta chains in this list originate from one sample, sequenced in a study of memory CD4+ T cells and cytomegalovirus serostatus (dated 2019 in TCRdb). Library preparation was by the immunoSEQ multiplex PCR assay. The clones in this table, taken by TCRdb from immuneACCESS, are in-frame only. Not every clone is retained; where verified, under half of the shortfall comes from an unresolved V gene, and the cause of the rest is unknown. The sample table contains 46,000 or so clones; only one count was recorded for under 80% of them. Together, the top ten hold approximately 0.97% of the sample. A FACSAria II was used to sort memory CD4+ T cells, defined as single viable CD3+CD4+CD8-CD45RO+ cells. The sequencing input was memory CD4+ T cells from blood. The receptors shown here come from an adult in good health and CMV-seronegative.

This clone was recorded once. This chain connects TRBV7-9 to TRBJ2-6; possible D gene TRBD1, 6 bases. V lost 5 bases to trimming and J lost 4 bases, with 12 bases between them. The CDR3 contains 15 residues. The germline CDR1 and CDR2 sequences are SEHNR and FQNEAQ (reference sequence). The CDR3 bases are TGTGCCAGCAGCGACAGGAGAACCGGGGCCAACGTCCTGACTTTC. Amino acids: CASSDRRTGANVLTF.

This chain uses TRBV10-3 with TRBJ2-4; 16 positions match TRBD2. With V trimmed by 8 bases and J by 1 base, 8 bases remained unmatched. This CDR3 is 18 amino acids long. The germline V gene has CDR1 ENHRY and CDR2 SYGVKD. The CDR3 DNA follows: TGTGCCATCTCACCGGGACTAGCGGGGGGGGAGGCCAAAAACATTCAGTACTTC. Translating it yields CAISPGLAGGEAKNIQYF.

The CDR3: CASTTATYEQYF. As DNA, the CDR3 is TGTGCCAGCACGACCGCTACCTACGAGCAGTACTTC. This chain links TRBV28 with TRBJ2-7; D remains unclear. With 7 bases removed from V and 2 bases from J, the gap between germline ends came to 9 bases. Germline V lookup: CDR1 MDHEN, CDR2 SYDVKM. The CDR3 sequence is 12 residues long.

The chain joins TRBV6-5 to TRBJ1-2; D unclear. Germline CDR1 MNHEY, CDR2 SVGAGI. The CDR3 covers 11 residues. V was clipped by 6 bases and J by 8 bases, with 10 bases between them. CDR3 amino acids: CASRTTGGYTF. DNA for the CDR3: TGTGCCAGCAGGACGACGGGAGGCTACACCTTC.

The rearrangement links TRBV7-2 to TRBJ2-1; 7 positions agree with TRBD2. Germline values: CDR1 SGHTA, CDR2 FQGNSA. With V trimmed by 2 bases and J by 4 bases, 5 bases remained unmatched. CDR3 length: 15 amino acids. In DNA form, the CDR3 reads TGTGCCAGCAGCTTAACTTACGGGGGGTACAATGAGCAGTTCTTC. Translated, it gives CASSLTYGGYNEQFF.

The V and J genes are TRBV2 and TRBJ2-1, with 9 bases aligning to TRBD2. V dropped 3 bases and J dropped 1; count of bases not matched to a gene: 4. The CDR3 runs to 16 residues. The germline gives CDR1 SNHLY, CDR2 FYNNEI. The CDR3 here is CASSDAGGRSYNEQFF. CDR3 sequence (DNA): TGTGCCAGCAGTGATGCGGGGGGGAGGTCCTACAATGAGCAGTTCTTC.

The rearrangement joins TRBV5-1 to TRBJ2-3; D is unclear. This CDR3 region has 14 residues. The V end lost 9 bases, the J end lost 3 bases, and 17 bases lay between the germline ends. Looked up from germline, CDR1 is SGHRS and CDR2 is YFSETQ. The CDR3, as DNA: TGCGCCACCGCGACTTCCTCTTTTACAGATACGCAGTATTTT. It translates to CATATSSFTDTQYF.

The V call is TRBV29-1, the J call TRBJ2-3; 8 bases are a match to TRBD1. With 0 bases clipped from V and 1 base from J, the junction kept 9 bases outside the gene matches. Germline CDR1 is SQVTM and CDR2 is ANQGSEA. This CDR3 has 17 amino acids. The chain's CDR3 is CSVEEGSGGGGTDTQYF. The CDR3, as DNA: TGCAGCGTTGAAGAAGGGTCAGGGGGCGGGGGCACAGATACGCAGTATTTT.

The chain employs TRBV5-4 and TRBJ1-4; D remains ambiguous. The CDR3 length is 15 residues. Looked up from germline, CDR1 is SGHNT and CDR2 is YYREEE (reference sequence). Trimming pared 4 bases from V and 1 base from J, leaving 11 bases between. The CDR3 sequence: CASSHRDLTNEKLFF. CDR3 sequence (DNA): TGTGCCAGCAGCCACCGGGATCTAACTAATGAAAAACTGTTTTTT.

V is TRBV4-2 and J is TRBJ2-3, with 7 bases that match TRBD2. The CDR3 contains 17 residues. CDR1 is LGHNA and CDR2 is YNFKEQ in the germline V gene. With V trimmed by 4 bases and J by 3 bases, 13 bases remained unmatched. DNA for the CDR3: TGTGCCAGCAGCCTTAGCCCTGCCAGCGGGGCTACAGATACGCAGTATTTT. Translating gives CASSLSPASGATDTQYF.

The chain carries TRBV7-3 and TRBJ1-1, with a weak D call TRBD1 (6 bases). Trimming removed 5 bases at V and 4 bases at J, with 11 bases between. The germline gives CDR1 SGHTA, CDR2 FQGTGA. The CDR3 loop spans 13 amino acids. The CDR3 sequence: CASSRGRGTEAFF. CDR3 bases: TGTGCCAGCAGCCGGGGCAGGGGCACTGAAGCTTTCTTT.

This CDR3 reads CASSLGTDKDQPQHF. Here the CDR3 DNA reads TGTGCCAGCTCACTAGGGACTGATAAGGATCAGCCCCAGCATTTT. V is TRBV18 and J is TRBJ1-5; D is perhaps TRBD1 (5 bases). V lost 4 bases and J 5 bases, leaving 15 bases between the germline ends. CDR3 length equals 15 residues. Germline V gene sequence: CDR1 KGHSH, CDR2 LQKENI.